This T cell receptor beta chain was profiled in a study of CD8+ T cells in alopecia areata. The treatment denotes: oral pan-JAK inhibitor, 5-10 mg twice daily. It was cDNA, reverse transcribed from extracted RNA, that served as the sequencing template. The protocol was immunoSEQ multiplex PCR, while the TCRdb copy is restricted to in-frame clones and leaves out a portion. The sample carries approximately 200,000 clones, 60% to 70% recorded once. This CDR3 spans 11 amino acids. Germline V gives CDR1 SQVTM, CDR2 ANQGSEA. V lost 4 bases, J lost 8 bases, and 11 bases lay in between. This clone was counted once. Its antigen remains unidentified. Study-wide results and caveats: Scalp clonality, together with expanded CD8+ clones among the top 100, fell significantly with tofacitinib. The study found higher clonality in lesional than normal scalp, especially in alopecia totalis/universalis. Unlike in mice, where it was clearer, TCR sharing across patients was less clear, possibly HLA-related. Sequence data from scalp samples additionally include resident alphabeta T cells of normal skin.

This clonotype was sampled from a human donor with alopecia areata. This chain links TRBV29-1 with TRBJ1-2; possibly TRBD1 for D (5 bases). Here the sequenced sample was CD4+ T cells sorted from blood, taken at week 4, from a patient treated with tofacitinib. The CDR3 sequence is CSVVGGAGYTF. The CDR3 nucleotides read TGCAGCGTTGTGGGAGGGGCCGGCTACACCTTC.